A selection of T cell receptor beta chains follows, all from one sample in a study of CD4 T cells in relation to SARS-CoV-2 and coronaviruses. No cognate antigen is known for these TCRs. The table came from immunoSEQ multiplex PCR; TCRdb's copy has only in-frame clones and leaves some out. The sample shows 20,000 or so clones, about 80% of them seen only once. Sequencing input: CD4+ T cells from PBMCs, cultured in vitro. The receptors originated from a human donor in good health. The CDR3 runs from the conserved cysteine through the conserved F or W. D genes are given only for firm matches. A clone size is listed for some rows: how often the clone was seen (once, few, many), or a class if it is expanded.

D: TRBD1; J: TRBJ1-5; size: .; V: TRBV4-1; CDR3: CASSQEGTGPNQPQHF; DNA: TGCGCCAGCAGCCAAGAAGGGACAGGGCCCAATCAGCCCCAGCATTTT
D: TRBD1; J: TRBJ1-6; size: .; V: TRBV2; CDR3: CASSEGQLGSPLHF; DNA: TGTGCCAGCAGCGAGGGACAGCTGGGATCACCCCTCCACTTT
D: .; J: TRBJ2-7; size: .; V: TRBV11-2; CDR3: CASSLDRSSYEQYF; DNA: TGTGCCAGCAGCTTAGATCGTTCCAGCTACGAGCAGTACTTC
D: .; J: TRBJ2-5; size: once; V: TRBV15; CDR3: CATSRDRVEETQYF; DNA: TGTGCCACCAGCAGAGACAGGGTGGAAGAGACCCAGTACTTC
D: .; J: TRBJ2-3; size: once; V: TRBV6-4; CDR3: CASSDGGSTDTQYF; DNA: TGTGCCAGCAGTGACGGGGGTAGCACAGATACGCAGTATTTT
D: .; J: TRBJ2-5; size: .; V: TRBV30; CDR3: CAWSGQETQYF; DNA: TGTGCCTGGAGTGGACAAGAGACCCAGTACTTC
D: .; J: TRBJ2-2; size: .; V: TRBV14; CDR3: CASSQAQGELFF; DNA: TGTGCCAGCAGCCAAGCTCAGGGGGAGCTGTTTTTT
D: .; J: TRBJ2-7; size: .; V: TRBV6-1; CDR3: CASSERAGDSYEQYF; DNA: TGTGCCAGCAGTGAAAGGGCAGGGGACTCCTACGAGCAGTACTTC
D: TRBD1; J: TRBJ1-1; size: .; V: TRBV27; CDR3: CASSPVQGASRSEAFF; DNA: TGTGCCAGCAGTCCCGTACAGGGGGCGTCAAGGTCTGAAGCTTTCTTT
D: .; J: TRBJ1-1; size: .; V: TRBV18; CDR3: CASSSITGLGTEAFF; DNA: TGTGCCAGCTCATCAATTACAGGGTTGGGCACTGAAGCTTTCTTT
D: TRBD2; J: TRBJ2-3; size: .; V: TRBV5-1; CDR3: CASSKGLAGDTDTQYF; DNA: TGCGCCAGCAGCAAGGGACTAGCGGGAGACACAGATACGCAGTATTTT
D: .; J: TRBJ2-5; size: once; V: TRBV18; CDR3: CASSPYQETQYF; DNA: TGTGCCAGCTCACCTTATCAAGAGACCCAGTACTTC
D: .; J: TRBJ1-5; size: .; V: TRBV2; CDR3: CASSGGEGGFQPQHF; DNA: TGTGCCAGCAGTGGCGGGGAGGGGGGTTTTCAGCCCCAGCATTTT
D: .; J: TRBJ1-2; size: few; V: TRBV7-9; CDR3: CASSLATASSTF; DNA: TGTGCCAGCAGCTTAGCTACAGCCTCTAGCACCTTC
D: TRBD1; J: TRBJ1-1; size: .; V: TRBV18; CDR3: CASCQQSGQLNTEAFF; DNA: TGTGCCAGCTGCCAACAATCGGGACAGCTGAACACTGAAGCTTTCTTT
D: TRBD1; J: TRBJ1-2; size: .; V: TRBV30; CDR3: CAWSVKGATGYTF; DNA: TGTGCCTGGAGTGTAAAGGGGGCGACTGGCTACACCTTC
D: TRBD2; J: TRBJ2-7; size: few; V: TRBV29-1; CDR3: CSVSGGSGEQYF; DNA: TGCAGCGTTTCGGGCGGGAGTGGGGAGCAGTACTTC
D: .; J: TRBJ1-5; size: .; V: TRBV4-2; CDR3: CASSQEEGTQPQHF; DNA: TGTGCCAGCAGCCAAGAGGAAGGGACTCAGCCCCAGCATTTT
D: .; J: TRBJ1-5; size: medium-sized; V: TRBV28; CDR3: CASSKGKTGGNQPQHF; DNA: TGTGCCAGCTCGAAAGGGAAGACAGGTGGCAATCAGCCCCAGCATTTT
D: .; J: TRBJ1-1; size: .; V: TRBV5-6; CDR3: CASSLLLPGPPGTEAFF; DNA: TGTGCCAGCAGCTTATTACTTCCGGGACCCCCCGGCACTGAAGCTTTCTTT
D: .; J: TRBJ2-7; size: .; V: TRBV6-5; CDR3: CASSPLGYEQYF; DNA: TGTGCCAGCAGTCCCTTGGGGTACGAGCAGTACTTC
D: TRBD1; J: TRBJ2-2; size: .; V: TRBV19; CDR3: CASSSTGFTGELFF; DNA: TGTGCCAGTAGTTCGACAGGGTTCACCGGGGAGCTGTTTTTT
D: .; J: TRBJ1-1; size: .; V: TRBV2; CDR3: CASSPPQRMNTEAFF; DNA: TGTGCCAGCAGTCCTCCGCAGAGAATGAACACTGAAGCTTTCTTT
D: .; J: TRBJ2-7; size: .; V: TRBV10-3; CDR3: CAISESGAAPRGEQYF; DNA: TGTGCCATCAGTGAGTCGGGGGCGGCCCCGCGGGGCGAGCAGTACTTC
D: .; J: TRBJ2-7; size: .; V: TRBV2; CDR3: CASRSNRAPYEQYF; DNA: TGTGCCAGCAGATCTAACAGGGCCCCCTACGAGCAGTACTTC
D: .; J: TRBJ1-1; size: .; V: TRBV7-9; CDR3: CASRPDSGETTEAFF; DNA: TGTGCCAGCAGACCAGATTCAGGGGAAACCACTGAAGCTTTCTTT
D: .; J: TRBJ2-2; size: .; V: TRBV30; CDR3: CAWSVPLPKGTEELFF; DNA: TGTGCCTGGAGTGTACCCCTCCCGAAGGGCACCGAGGAGCTGTTTTTT
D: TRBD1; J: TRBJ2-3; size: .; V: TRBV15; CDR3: CATSGQGAFGDTQYF; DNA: TGTGCCACCAGCGGCCAGGGGGCCTTTGGAGATACGCAGTATTTT
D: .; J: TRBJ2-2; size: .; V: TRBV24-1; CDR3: CASSGAGQTTGELFF; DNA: TGTGCCTCCAGTGGAGCGGGACAAACCACCGGGGAGCTGTTTTTT
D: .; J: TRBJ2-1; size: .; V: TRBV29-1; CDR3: CSVAFRGGEQFF; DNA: TGCAGCGTTGCTTTCAGGGGAGGTGAGCAGTTCTTC
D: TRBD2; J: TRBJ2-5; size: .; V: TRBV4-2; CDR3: CASSQDISGAASGGLQETQYF; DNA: TGTGCCAGCAGCCAAGATATTTCCGGGGCCGCTAGCGGGGGCTTGCAAGAGACCCAGTACTTC
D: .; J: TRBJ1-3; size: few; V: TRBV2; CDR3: CASSWDIRGNTIYF; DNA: TGTGCCAGCAGTTGGGACATTCGTGGAAACACCATATATTTT
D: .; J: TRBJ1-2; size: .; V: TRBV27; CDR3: CASSLSQDYGYTF; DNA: TGTGCCAGCAGTTTATCTCAGGATTATGGCTACACCTTC
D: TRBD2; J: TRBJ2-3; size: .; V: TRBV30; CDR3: CAWSQRLAGRSDTQYF; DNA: TGTGCCTGGAGCCAGCGACTAGCGGGGAGGTCAGATACGCAGTATTTT
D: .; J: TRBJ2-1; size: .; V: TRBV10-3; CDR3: CATKAGYGLDEQFF; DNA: TGTGCCACAAAAGCAGGGTACGGGTTGGATGAGCAGTTCTTC
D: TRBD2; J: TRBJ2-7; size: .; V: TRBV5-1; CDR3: CASSFNSGAGYEQYF; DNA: TGCGCCAGCAGCTTTAATAGCGGGGCCGGTTACGAGCAGTACTTC
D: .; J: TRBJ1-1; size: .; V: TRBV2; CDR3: CASRVFTDTEAFF; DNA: TGTGCCAGCAGGGTTTTTACGGACACTGAAGCTTTCTTT
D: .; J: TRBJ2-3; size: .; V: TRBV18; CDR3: CASSPMWLKSSAADTQYF; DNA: TGTGCCAGCTCCCCTATGTGGCTAAAATCCTCAGCCGCAGATACGCAGTATTTT
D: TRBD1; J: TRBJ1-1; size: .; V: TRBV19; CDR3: CASSVGTGSTEAFF; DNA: TGTGCCAGTAGTGTCGGGACAGGGAGCACTGAAGCTTTCTTT
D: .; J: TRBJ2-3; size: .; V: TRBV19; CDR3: CASTSPSTDTQYF; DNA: TGTGCCAGTACCTCGCCTAGCACAGATACGCAGTATTTT
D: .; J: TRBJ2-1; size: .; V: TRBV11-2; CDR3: CASSQGIFGSSYNEQFF; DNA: TGTGCCAGCAGCCAGGGGATATTCGGGAGCTCCTACAATGAGCAGTTCTTC
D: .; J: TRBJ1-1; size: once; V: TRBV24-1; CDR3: CATQRRTDTEAFF; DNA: TGTGCCACTCAACGTCGGACAGACACTGAAGCTTTCTTT
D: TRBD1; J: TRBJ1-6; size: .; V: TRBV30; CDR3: CAWSPPGGSPLHF; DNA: TGTGCCTGGAGTCCCCCAGGGGGTTCACCCCTCCACTTT
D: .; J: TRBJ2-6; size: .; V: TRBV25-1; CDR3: CASSEPSGANVLTF; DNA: TGTGCCAGCAGTGAGCCCTCTGGGGCCAACGTCCTGACTTTC
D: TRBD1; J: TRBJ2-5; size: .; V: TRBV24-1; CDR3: CATSDPIGTGGRETQYF; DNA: TGTGCCACCAGTGATCCTATCGGGACAGGGGGGCGAGAGACCCAGTACTTC
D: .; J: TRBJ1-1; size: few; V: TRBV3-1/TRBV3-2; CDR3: CASSQYRVGAGNTEAFF; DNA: TGTGCCAGCAGCCAATACAGAGTGGGTGCTGGAAACACTGAAGCTTTCTTT